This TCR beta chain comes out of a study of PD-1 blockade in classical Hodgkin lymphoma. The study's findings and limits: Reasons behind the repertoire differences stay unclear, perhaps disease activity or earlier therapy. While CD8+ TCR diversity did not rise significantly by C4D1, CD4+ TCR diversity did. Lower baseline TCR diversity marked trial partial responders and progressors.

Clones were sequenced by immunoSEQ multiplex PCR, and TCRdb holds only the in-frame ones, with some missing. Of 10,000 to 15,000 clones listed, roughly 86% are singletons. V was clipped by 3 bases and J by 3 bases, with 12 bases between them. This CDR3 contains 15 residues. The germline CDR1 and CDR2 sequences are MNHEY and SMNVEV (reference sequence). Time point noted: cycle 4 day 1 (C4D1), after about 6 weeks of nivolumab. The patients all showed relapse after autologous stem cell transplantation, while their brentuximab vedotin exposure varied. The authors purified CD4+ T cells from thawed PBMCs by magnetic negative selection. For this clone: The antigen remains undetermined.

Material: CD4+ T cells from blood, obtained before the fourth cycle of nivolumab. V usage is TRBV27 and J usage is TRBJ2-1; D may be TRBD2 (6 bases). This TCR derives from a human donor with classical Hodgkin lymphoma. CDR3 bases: TGTGCCAGCAGTTTCGGGGGACCTATCTACAATGAGCAGTTCTTC. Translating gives CASSFGGPIYNEQFF.